These T cell receptor beta chains were read from a single sample in a study of identical twins. TCRdb processed the 5' RACE reads anew with MiXCR; each CDR3 protein has one entry. The sample consists of roughly 250,000 distinct CDR3 sequences, 11% to 15% of them appearing once. The specimen was memory (CD45RO+) T cells sorted from blood. The receptors were gathered from a woman between 18 and 30 years old in good health. The CDR3 runs from the conserved cysteine through the conserved F or W. A D gene is named only where the DNA matches it firmly. Clone sizes are given selectively: once, few, many, or a class where the clone is expanded.

len: 13; j_gene: TRBJ2-7; abundance: .; d_gene: .; v_gene: TRBV4-3; CDR3nt: TGCGCCAGCAGCCAAGCCTCTTCCTACGAGCAGTACTTC; CDR3aa: CASSQASSYEQYF
len: 15; j_gene: TRBJ1-1; abundance: .; d_gene: .; v_gene: TRBV5-6; CDR3nt: TGTGCCAGCAGCTTGCGGGGGAGGTGGGACACTGAAGCTTTCTTT; CDR3aa: CASSLRGRWDTEAFF
len: 13; j_gene: TRBJ1-1; abundance: .; d_gene: .; v_gene: TRBV11-1; CDR3nt: TGTGCCAGCAGCTTCGCCGGGGGGGATGAAGCTTTCTTT; CDR3aa: CASSFAGGDEAFF
len: 14; j_gene: TRBJ2-7; abundance: .; d_gene: .; v_gene: TRBV20-1; CDR3nt: TGCAGTGCCGCAAGCGGGTCTACTTCCTACGAGCAGTACTTC; CDR3aa: CSAASGSTSYEQYF
len: 15; j_gene: TRBJ1-4; abundance: few; d_gene: .; v_gene: TRBV10-3; CDR3nt: TGTGCCATCAGTGTAAACAGGGTGGGAGAAGAAAAACTGTTTTTT; CDR3aa: CAISVNRVGEEKLFF
len: 14; j_gene: TRBJ2-5; abundance: .; d_gene: TRBD2; v_gene: TRBV20-1; CDR3nt: TGCAGTGCTAAATTAGCGGGAGCGGTTGGGACCCAGTACTTC; CDR3aa: CSAKLAGAVGTQYF
len: 14; j_gene: TRBJ1-3; abundance: .; d_gene: .; v_gene: TRBV2; CDR3nt: TGTGCCAGCAGAGACGACAGGACTGGAAACACCATATATTTT; CDR3aa: CASRDDRTGNTIYF
len: 19; j_gene: TRBJ2-3; abundance: .; d_gene: TRBD1; v_gene: TRBV20-1; CDR3nt: TGCAGGGCTAGACCCCTCCGGGACAGGGGGCCCCTTAGCACAGATACGCAGTATTTT; CDR3aa: CRARPLRDRGPLSTDTQYF
len: 17; j_gene: TRBJ2-7; abundance: .; d_gene: TRBD2; v_gene: TRBV19; CDR3nt: TGTGCCAGTAGTCCGAACGGTAGAGCGGGAGGGTCCTACGAGCAGTACTTC; CDR3aa: CASSPNGRAGGSYEQYF
len: 15; j_gene: TRBJ2-7; abundance: few; d_gene: TRBD2; v_gene: TRBV12-3/TRBV12-4; CDR3nt: TGTGCCAGCAGCGCCTTCTTAGCGGGGGGAGGGGAGCAGTACTTC; CDR3aa: CASSAFLAGGGEQYF
len: 11; j_gene: TRBJ2-7; abundance: .; d_gene: .; v_gene: TRBV29-1; CDR3nt: TGCAGCGTTAGATTCTTGGACGAGCAGTACTTC; CDR3aa: CSVRFLDEQYF
len: 14; j_gene: TRBJ1-2; abundance: few; d_gene: .; v_gene: TRBV11-2; CDR3nt: TGTGCCAGCAGCTCCCAACAGGGTAGCCATGGCTACACCTTC; CDR3aa: CASSSQQGSHGYTF
len: 13; j_gene: TRBJ2-7; abundance: few; d_gene: .; v_gene: TRBV20-1; CDR3nt: TGCAGTGCTAGTAAGTCGAGCTCCTACGAGCAGTACTTC; CDR3aa: CSASKSSSYEQYF
len: 14; j_gene: TRBJ2-5; abundance: few; d_gene: .; v_gene: TRBV5-6; CDR3nt: TGTGCCAGCAGCTCCGGACAGCCACAAGAGACCCAGTACTTC; CDR3aa: CASSSGQPQETQYF
len: 15; j_gene: TRBJ1-4; abundance: .; d_gene: .; v_gene: TRBV12-3/TRBV12-4; CDR3nt: TGTGCCAGCAGCTCCGCAGGGACCTCAGGGGAAAAACTGTTTTTT; CDR3aa: CASSSAGTSGEKLFF
len: 13; j_gene: TRBJ1-2; abundance: few; d_gene: .; v_gene: TRBV7-2; CDR3nt: TGTGCCAGCAGCTTAACACAGGGCTATGGCTACACCTTC; CDR3aa: CASSLTQGYGYTF
len: 15; j_gene: TRBJ2-5; abundance: .; d_gene: .; v_gene: TRBV3-1; CDR3nt: TGTGCCACCAGCCAAAAGATCCCTTGGAAAGAGACCCAGTACTTC; CDR3aa: CATSQKIPWKETQYF
len: 14; j_gene: TRBJ2-1; abundance: many; d_gene: TRBD2; v_gene: TRBV5-5; CDR3nt: TGTGCCAGCAGCTTGGCCCTAGCGGAGTTTGGGCAGTTCTTC; CDR3aa: CASSLALAEFGQFF
len: 15; j_gene: TRBJ2-7; abundance: .; d_gene: TRBD1; v_gene: TRBV11-2; CDR3nt: TGTGCCAGCAGCTTAGTTTCTACAGGGGAGTACGAGCAGTACTTC; CDR3aa: CASSLVSTGEYEQYF
len: 15; j_gene: TRBJ2-1; abundance: .; d_gene: TRBD2; v_gene: TRBV11-2; CDR3nt: TGTGCCAGCAGCCCGACTAGCGGGAGGGCAAATGAGCAGTTCTTC; CDR3aa: CASSPTSGRANEQFF
len: 15; j_gene: TRBJ2-6; abundance: .; d_gene: .; v_gene: TRBV6-1; CDR3nt: TGTGCCAGCAGGGGGAGAGGCGCCGGGGCCAACGTCCTGACTTTT; CDR3aa: CASRGRGAGANVLTF
len: 16; j_gene: TRBJ2-3; abundance: .; d_gene: TRBD1; v_gene: TRBV14; CDR3nt: TGTGCCAGCAGCCAAACGGGCAGGGGGAGCACAGATACGCAGTATTTT; CDR3aa: CASSQTGRGSTDTQYF
len: 17; j_gene: TRBJ2-4; abundance: few; d_gene: TRBD1; v_gene: TRBV28; CDR3nt: TGTGCCAGCAGTTTGCCAGGGGACAGCTCTTTTACGGACATTCAGTACTTC; CDR3aa: CASSLPGDSSFTDIQYF
len: 15; j_gene: TRBJ2-2; abundance: many; d_gene: TRBD1; v_gene: TRBV5-1; CDR3nt: TGCGCCAGCAGCACCCTACAGGGGGAGAGCGGGGAGCTGTTTTTT; CDR3aa: CASSTLQGESGELFF
len: 15; j_gene: TRBJ1-5; abundance: .; d_gene: .; v_gene: TRBV3-1; CDR3nt: TGTGCCAGCAGCTCCGGTGGACAGTATAATCAGCCCCAGCATTTT; CDR3aa: CASSSGGQYNQPQHF
len: 15; j_gene: TRBJ2-7; abundance: few; d_gene: .; v_gene: TRBV14; CDR3nt: TGTGCCAGCAGCCCACTGGGCCCCCTCTCCTACGAGCAGTACTTC; CDR3aa: CASSPLGPLSYEQYF
len: 14; j_gene: TRBJ2-3; abundance: .; d_gene: .; v_gene: TRBV20-1; CDR3nt: TGCAGTGCTGGGGGGCGGCGAACCACAGATACGCAGTATTTT; CDR3aa: CSAGGRRTTDTQYF